Listed below are T cell receptor beta chains from one sample, sequenced in a study of blood T cell repertoires in COVID-19. The assay was immunoSEQ multiplex PCR, and TCRdb's table has in-frame clones only and misses some. The sample has 100,000 to 150,000 clones; around 80% are singletons. Sequenced input: peripheral blood. These TCRs come from a man aged 25 to 40 with COVID-19, enrolled during active disease. The conserved cysteine and the conserved F or W are not part of the CDR3 here. The order of the fields is V gene, J gene, CDR3 protein.

V gene: TRBV3-1/TRBV3-2; J gene: TRBJ1-5; CDR3 protein: ASSHGQGFDQPQH
V gene: TRBV11-3; J gene: TRBJ1-2; CDR3 protein: ASSPRTGHYGYT
V gene: TRBV19; J gene: TRBJ1-6; CDR3 protein: ASKGLDGTGNSPLH
V gene: TRBV6-1; J gene: TRBJ2-7; CDR3 protein: ASSDMDSGLFKQY
V gene: TRBV19; J gene: TRBJ1-1; CDR3 protein: ASSIDLGVNTEAF
V gene: TRBV27; J gene: TRBJ2-7; CDR3 protein: ASRPYRDAYEQY
V gene: TRBV11-2; J gene: TRBJ1-2; CDR3 protein: ASSSNRGPKHYGYT
V gene: TRBV9; J gene: TRBJ1-1; CDR3 protein: ASSALLDRTEAF
V gene: TRBV7-6; J gene: TRBJ1-4; CDR3 protein: ASSPRGQGGKLF
V gene: TRBV6-6; J gene: TRBJ2-5; CDR3 protein: ASSYGGTGTQTQY
V gene: TRBV6-5; J gene: TRBJ2-7; CDR3 protein: ASNQGAEQY
V gene: TRBV6-5; J gene: TRBJ1-2; CDR3 protein: ASSSGTGSYGYT
V gene: TRBV6-5; J gene: TRBJ1-3; CDR3 protein: ATHRGTSGNTIY
V gene: TRBV2; J gene: TRBJ1-6; CDR3 protein: ASSPQGQIQAPLH
V gene: TRBV5-1; J gene: TRBJ2-2; CDR3 protein: ASSLRRGQGGELF
V gene: TRBV5-1; J gene: TRBJ1-3; CDR3 protein: ASSLAGGRVSGNTIY
V gene: TRBV4-3; J gene: TRBJ2-7; CDR3 protein: ASSQEFLQEVPHEQY
V gene: TRBV4-1; J gene: TRBJ2-7; CDR3 protein: ASSRGTTSYEQY
V gene: TRBV3-1/TRBV3-2; J gene: TRBJ2-5; CDR3 protein: ASSQSGTSVGETQY
V gene: TRBV7-2; J gene: TRBJ2-1; CDR3 protein: ASTLVSYNEQF
V gene: TRBV10-3; J gene: TRBJ1-2; CDR3 protein: AMNREGNYGYT
V gene: TRBV7-9; J gene: TRBJ1-2; CDR3 protein: ASSLTGTAGYT
V gene: TRBV2; J gene: TRBJ1-3; CDR3 protein: ASSEAPGRNTIY
V gene: TRBV19; J gene: TRBJ1-2; CDR3 protein: ASSIPRLGYT
V gene: TRBV3-1/TRBV3-2; J gene: TRBJ2-7; CDR3 protein: ASSRPPGLAGGPHYEQY
V gene: TRBV6-5; J gene: TRBJ1-4; CDR3 protein: ASSYPTQGDEKLF
V gene: TRBV27; J gene: TRBJ2-7; CDR3 protein: ASSLTGPDEQY
V gene: TRBV30; J gene: TRBJ1-2; CDR3 protein: AWSQGWYGYT
V gene: TRBV30; J gene: TRBJ1-2; CDR3 protein: AWTPWEGPADYGYT
V gene: TRBV18; J gene: TRBJ2-2; CDR3 protein: ASSPPETWSTGELF
V gene: TRBV24-1; J gene: TRBJ2-5; CDR3 protein: ATSRHSGGKETQY
V gene: TRBV5-1; J gene: TRBJ1-5; CDR3 protein: ASSAQGGDNQPQH
V gene: TRBV28; J gene: TRBJ1-1; CDR3 protein: ASSYPTGRLNTEAF